This T cell receptor (beta chain) was identified during a study of cytomegalovirus exposure and HLA in healthy donors. Study background: Out of roughly 200 million T cells, an earlier analysis found 117 million unique TCR beta sequences in total. Points from the study as a whole: High specificity and sensitivity for cytomegalovirus status were reported for the classifier.

The primer mix had 60 Vbeta and 13 Jbeta primers. Clones were read by immunoSEQ multiplex PCR, and TCRdb kept only the in-frame ones, dropping some. This sample carries more than 150,000 clones, roughly 78% of them seen once, and the ten largest clones take less than 2%. Worth noting for this clone: Its antigen is currently unknown.

Looked up from germline, CDR1 is SGHRS and CDR2 is YFSETQ. This CDR3 has 14 amino acids. Trimming left V 4 bases short and J 8 bases short, with 18 bases between. The V call is TRBV5-1, the J call TRBJ1-2; D perhaps matches TRBD1 (6 bases). The sequence was obtained from a woman under 40 in good health and CMV-seronegative. Sequenced material: PBMCs. The CDR3 sequence: CASSVGDTPGGYTF. CDR3 sequence (DNA): TGCGCCAGCAGCGTCGGGGACACCCCGGGAGGCTACACCTTC.